This entry concerns a single T cell receptor beta chain. The antigen remains unidentified. The sample comes from a study of PD-L1 blockade in urothelial cancer. Study-level points and caveats: Below-median pretreatment blood TCR clonality was associated with improved progression-free and overall survival.

V dropped 4 bases and J dropped 5 bases, with 15 bases sitting between them. Looked up from germline, CDR1 is MNHNY and CDR2 is SVGAGI (reference sequence). The CDR3 loop spans 15 amino acids. TCRdb's copy holds only in-frame clones and misses some; the assay was immunoSEQ multiplex PCR. This table has fewer than 25,000 clones, about 83% appearing once. The chain carries TRBV6-6 and TRBJ1-5; D may be TRBD1 (6 bases). This sequence was found in a man between 50 and 59 years old with urothelial cancer. The sequences come from PBMCs, collected around atezolizumab (anti-PD-L1) treatment. The CDR3 DNA follows: TGTGCCAGCAGTTTTTTACAGGGTGGCGATCAGCCCCAGCATTTT. Its protein product is CASSFLQGGDQPQHF.